One and the same sample provided the 24 T cell receptor beta chains below, sequenced in a study of long-term antiretroviral therapy in people with HIV. Sequencing relied on immunoSEQ assay v3.0, run at survey level. Repertoires were generated with immunoSEQ multiplex PCR, while TCRdb's copy carries only in-frame clones and drops some. This table holds tens of thousands of clones, roughly four fifths found once. Source: unsorted PBMCs, taken 0.8 years after starting antiretroviral therapy. All receptors come from a young woman with HIV.

The chain is built from TRBV4-2 and TRBJ2-7, with 9 bases that match TRBD2. The junction had 4 bases not matched to a gene; V was cut back by 0 bases and J by 4 bases. CDR3 length equals 15 residues. The germline V gene has CDR1 LGHNA and CDR2 YNFKEQ. CDR3 loop: CASSQDLSGRYEQYF. The CDR3, as DNA: TGTGCCAGCAGCCAAGATTTGAGCGGGAGGTACGAGCAGTACTTC.

The rearrangement uses TRBV2 and TRBJ2-5; maybe TRBD1 (7 bases). V was cut by 8 bases and J by 5 bases, with 21 bases left in between. Germline CDR1 reads SNHLY; CDR2 reads FYNNEI. This CDR3 spans 15 amino acids. CDR3 DNA sequence: TGTGCCAGCGATGTCCAGGAGGGGGCTGGGGAGACCCAGTACTTC. Translated, it gives CASDVQEGAGETQYF.

The table lists this clone with a few counts. The chain joins TRBV29-1 to TRBJ2-7, with D perhaps matching TRBD1 (6 bases). Per germline, CDR1 SQVTM and CDR2 ANQGSEA. The ends were cut back, 3 bases at V and 3 bases at J, with 18 bases in the middle. The CDR3 is made up of 15 amino acids. Here the CDR3 DNA reads TGCAGCGTTGAGTTGGCTGTCAGGGGCTACTACGAGCAGTACTTC. Translation gives CSVELAVRGYYEQYF.

The chain carries TRBV4-1 and TRBJ1-1; possible D gene TRBD1, 5 bases. Between the trimmed V and J ends, which lost 1 base and 11 bases, there was a span of 17 bases. Germline-derived CDR1 and CDR2 are MGHRA and YSYEKL. The CDR3 runs 14 residues. The CDR3 bases are TGCGCCAGCAGCCAAGTTCTGGTGACCCCAGGGGCTTTCTTT. Translated: CASSQVLVTPGAFF.

The chain recombines TRBV29-1 with TRBJ2-1; 12 bases line up with TRBD1. CDR1 and CDR2 (germline): SQVTM, ANQGSEA. The CDR3 totals 15 residues. J was trimmed by 5 bases and V by 3 bases; bases with no gene match: 5. The CDR3 spells CSVESGQGADNEQFF. As DNA, the CDR3 is TGCAGCGTTGAGTCGGGACAGGGGGCTGACAATGAGCAGTTCTTC.

CDR3 sequence: CASSFRGERTSGRTDTQYF. The CDR3 DNA reads as TGCGCCAGCAGCTTCAGGGGTGAGAGAACTAGCGGGAGAACAGATACGCAGTATTTT. This sequence joins TRBV5-1 and TRBJ2-3; 11 bases match TRBD2. J lost 3 bases, V lost 2 bases, and 14 bases had no gene match. Germline lookup yields CDR1 SGHRS and CDR2 YFSETQ. CDR3 length: 19 residues.

This clone was observed a handful of times. DNA of the CDR3: TGTGCCAGTAGTATGAGGGCCCAGAACACTGAAGCTTTCTTT. It yields the protein CASSMRAQNTEAFF. The V call is TRBV19, the J call TRBJ1-1; D remains ambiguous. CDR3 size: 14 residues. Germline V gene data show CDR1 as LNHDA and CDR2 as SQIVND (reference sequence). V lost 3 bases, J lost 1 base, and 9 bases lay in between. Drawing the rest from reference TRBV19 and TRBJ1-1, the complete variable domain is DGGITQSPKYLFRKEGQNVTLSCEQNLNHDAMYWYRQDPGQGLRLIYYSQIVNDFQKGDIAEGYSVSREKKESFPLTVTSAQKNPTAFYLCASSMRAQNTEAFFGQGTRLTVV.

The J gene is TRBJ2-3, the V gene TRBV5-5; a weak D match, TRBD2 (5 bases). The germline CDR1 and CDR2 sequences are SGHKS and YYEKEE (reference sequence). With 5 bases removed from V and 4 bases from J, the gap between germline ends came to 11 bases. The CDR3 consists of 13 residues. The CDR3 sequence is CASSDLAPDTQYF. CDR3 sequence (DNA): TGTGCCAGCAGTGATCTAGCCCCAGATACGCAGTATTTT. Supplemented by reference TRBV5-5 and TRBJ2-3, the full variable domain reads DAGVTQSPTHLIKTRGQQVTLRCSPISGHKSVSWYQQVLGQGPQFIFQYYEKEERGRGNFPDRFSARQFPNYSSELNVNALLLGDSALYLCASSDLAPDTQYFGPGTRLTVL.

CDR3 in amino acids: CASSDLTVNNEQFF. The CDR3, as DNA: TGTGCCAGCAGCGATCTGACAGTGAACAATGAGCAGTTCTTC. This sequence joins TRBV5-4 and TRBJ2-1; tentative D call: TRBD1 (5 bases). Per the germline V gene, CDR1 is SGHNT and CDR2 is YYREEE (reference sequence). Trimming left V 4 bases short and J 5 bases short, with 13 bases between. The length of the CDR3 is 14 residues. The variable domain in full, completed from reference TRBV5-4 and TRBJ2-1, reads ETGVTQSPTHLIKTRGQQVTLRCSSQSGHNTVSWYQQALGQGPQFIFQYYREEENGRGNFPPRFSGLQFPNYSSELNVNALELDDSALYLCASSDLTVNNEQFFGPGTRLTVL.

The gene calls are TRBV28 and TRBJ2-7, with D possibly TRBD2 on 6 matching bases. The CDR3 runs 15 residues. The germline V gene has CDR1 MDHEN and CDR2 SYDVKM. With 1 base removed from V and 4 bases from J, the gap between germline ends came to 14 bases. As DNA, the CDR3 is TGTGCCAGCAGTTTATCTGGGGAGGCGTCGTACGAGCAGTACTTC. Amino acids: CASSLSGEASYEQYF.

The chain employs TRBV9 and TRBJ2-1, with 7 bases matching TRBD2. Germline assignment: CDR1 SGDLS and CDR2 YYNGEE. This CDR3 region has 16 residues. J lost 3 bases, V lost 4 bases, and 10 bases had no gene match. Here the CDR3 reads CASSLGAGEIYNEQFF. CDR3 nucleotides: TGTGCCAGCAGCCTAGGGGCGGGAGAGATCTACAATGAGCAGTTCTTC.

This clone was counted a single time. The chain employs TRBV7-2 and TRBJ2-1; TRBD2 agrees at 10 bases. CDR3 length: 15 amino acids. Germline lookup yields CDR1 SGHTA and CDR2 FQGNSA. Germline trimming cut 4 bases from V and 4 bases from J; bases unmatched to any gene: 4. This CDR3 reads CASSYGTSAYNEQFF. For the CDR3, the DNA is TGTGCCAGCAGCTACGGGACTAGCGCTTACAATGAGCAGTTCTTC.

This chain uses TRBV5-4 with TRBJ2-7, with TRBD2 identical over 7 bases. V dropped 3 bases and J dropped 3; count of bases not matched to a gene: 6. Germline V gene lookup returns CDR1 SGHNT and CDR2 YYREEE (reference sequence). The CDR3 is made up of 14 amino acids. The CDR3 region has the DNA TGTGCCAGCAGCTCAAGCGGGGCGAGCTACGAGCAGTACTTC. It codes for CASSSSGASYEQYF.

The rearrangement links TRBV7-6 to TRBJ2-2, with D unclear. Germline CDR1 SGHVS, CDR2 FNYEAQ. V dropped 2 bases and J dropped 6 bases, with 7 bases sitting between them. This CDR3 is 13 amino acids long. CDR3 nucleotides: TGTGCCAGCAGCTTAATTCAGGCCGGGGAGCTGTTTTTT. Its translation is CASSLIQAGELFF.

The V gene is TRBV7-9, the J gene TRBJ2-3; the D is unclear. Trimming removed 3 bases from V and 1 base from J, with 8 bases in between. CDR1 SEHNR and CDR2 FQNEAQ come from the germline V gene (reference sequence). The CDR3 is 14 amino acids. DNA for the CDR3: TGTGCCAGCAGCTTGACTCTCGGCACAGATACGCAGTATTTT. Protein: CASSLTLGTDTQYF.

V usage is TRBV4-2 and J usage is TRBJ1-2, with D maybe TRBD1 (6 bases). The CDR3 runs to 16 residues. CDR1 is LGHNA and CDR2 is YNFKEQ in the germline V gene. Trimming cost V 0 bases and J 8 bases, with 19 bases left between them. In nucleotides, the CDR3 is TGTGCCAGCAGCCAAGAAACAGGGTACTCCTCTGAGGGCTACACCTTC. This codes for CASSQETGYSSEGYTF.

The CDR3 nucleotides read TGTGCCAGCAGCTTAGGGCTGGGACAGGGGAGCAACGAGCAGTACTTC. Translating it yields CASSLGLGQGSNEQYF. The chain is built from TRBV7-2 and TRBJ2-7, with 10 bases that match TRBD1. CDR1 is SGHTA and CDR2 is FQGNSA in the germline V gene. V lost 1 base to trimming and J lost 5 bases; unmatched junction nucleotides: 8. The CDR3 consists of 16 residues.

The chain recombines TRBV27 with TRBJ2-7, with D unresolved. Germline V gene lookup returns CDR1 MNHEY and CDR2 SMNVEV (reference sequence). Trimming stripped 4 bases from V and 3 bases from J, with 10 bases between. This CDR3 is 13 amino acids long. The CDR3 protein is CASSYRPLYEQYF. DNA for the CDR3: TGTGCCAGCAGTTACCGGCCGCTCTACGAGCAGTACTTC.

The chain carries TRBV13 and TRBJ2-7, with 12 bases that match TRBD2. The CDR3 contains 17 residues. Germline V gene sequence: CDR1 PRHDT, CDR2 FYEKMQ (reference sequence). J gave up 6 bases and V 5 bases, and 14 bases lay outside the gene matches. The CDR3 reads CASSVLAGGPRVSEQYF. The CDR3 DNA sequence: TGTGCCAGCAGCGTCCTAGCGGGAGGGCCTCGCGTTAGCGAGCAGTACTTC. The complete variable domain, with remaining parts taken from reference TRBV13 and TRBJ2-7, reads AAGVIQSPRHLIKEKRETATLKCYPIPRHDTVYWYQQGPGQDPQFLISFYEKMQSDKGSIPDRFSAQQFSDYHSELNMSSLELGDSALYFCASSVLAGGPRVSEQYFGPGTRLTVT.

This chain connects TRBV4-3 to TRBJ2-1; D might be TRBD2 (6 bases). This CDR3 spans 16 amino acids. Per the germline V gene, CDR1 is LGHNA and CDR2 is YSLEER. V lost 6 bases and J 0 bases, leaving 15 bases between the germline ends. Here the CDR3 DNA reads TGCGCCAGCAGTAGTACGGGGAGGAGCTCCTACAATGAGCAGTTCTTC. Translating it yields CASSSTGRSSYNEQFF.

This clone was seen a single time. The CDR3 region is CASSLGEGPISGYTF. CDR3 nucleotides: TGTGCCAGCAGCTTAGGGGAGGGCCCCATTTCTGGCTACACCTTC. The rearrangement joins TRBV7-9 to TRBJ1-2; D gene unclear. Germline V gene sequence: CDR1 SEHNR, CDR2 FQNEAQ (reference sequence). V lost 1 base and J 7 bases, leaving 16 bases between the germline ends. The CDR3 extends over 15 amino acids.

This chain connects TRBV9 to TRBJ1-1; unclear D gene. CDR3 length: 13 residues. Per the germline V gene, CDR1 is SGDLS and CDR2 is YYNGEE. With 0 bases removed from V and 6 bases from J, the gap between germline ends came to 9 bases. In DNA form, the CDR3 reads TGTGCCAGCAGCGTAGGTAGGGAACCTGAAGCTTTCTTT. Residues: CASSVGREPEAFF.

V is TRBV5-1 and J is TRBJ1-2, with 9 bases that match TRBD1. V gave up 6 bases and J gave up 6 bases; unmatched junction bases: 6. Germline V CDR1 and CDR2: SGHRS, YFSETQ. The CDR3 is 13 amino acids. CDR3 sequence reads: CASTKGTGNGYTF. In DNA, the CDR3 is TGCGCCAGCACCAAAGGGACAGGGAATGGCTACACCTTC.

The chain couples TRBV7-8 to TRBJ1-4; a weak D match, TRBD1 (5 bases). Germline CDR1 is SGHVS and CDR2 is FQNEAQ. This CDR3 has 16 residues. The V end lost 4 bases, the J end lost 1 base, and 13 bases lay between the germline ends. Here the CDR3 reads CASSSRRDGTNEKLFF. Written as DNA, the CDR3 is TGTGCCAGCAGCTCGCGCCGGGACGGAACTAATGAAAAACTGTTTTTT.